The next 22 T cell receptor beta chains were all read from a single sample in a study of tumor-infiltrating lymphocytes in primary liver carcinoma (dated by TCRdb to the late 2010s). The sample was run on an Illumina HiSeq 2500. A constant-region primer and ProtoScript II reverse transcriptase were used to reverse-transcribe TCRbeta-specific cDNA from roughly 0.55 ug total RNA. Three nested multiplex PCR rounds, following a slightly modified ARM-PCR procedure, were used to build the TCRbeta libraries. Multiplex TRBV1-TRBV30 forward primers and a Cbeta reverse primer were used in the first two PCR rounds, each of which was run for about 10 cycles. Starting from the raw public reads, TCRdb applied fastp trimming at Q25, assembled clones with MiXCR and retained in-frame beta chains. Merged by CDR3 protein, the rows form single entries marked with the most common genes and DNA. This sample gives 300,000 to 350,000 distinct CDR3 sequences in total; almost 65% of them show up just once. The ten biggest clones cover about 6% of the sample.

RNA from unsorted whole blood was extracted with TRIzol reagent, and germline DNA was obtained with the DNeasy Blood & Tissue kit. The sequencing sample was made of peripheral blood. Receptor source: a man aged 35-49 years with primary liver carcinoma and hepatitis B virus infection.

With respect to this clonotype: At one end the junction does not follow the germline gene, possibly because of a read error. The rearrangement joins TRBV11-2 to TRBJ2-7; no firm D call. The germline V gene encodes CDR1 SGHAT and CDR2 FQNNGV. This CDR3 spans 11 amino acids. CDR3: CASRHSYEQYF. CDR3 coding DNA: TGCGCCAGCCGACACTCCTACGAGCAGTACTTC.

The chain employs TRBV6-6 and TRBJ1-4; D uncertain. The CDR3 loop spans 14 amino acids. V was pared by 3 bases and J by 6 bases, with 11 bases between. Germline CDR1 is MNHNY and CDR2 is SVGAGI (reference sequence). In DNA form, the CDR3 reads TGTGCCAGCAGTTATTCGGGGTTGGATGAAAAACTGTTTTTT. Protein: CASSYSGLDEKLFF.

This chain links TRBV30 with TRBJ1-3, with a weak D call TRBD1 (6 bases). CDR1 GTSNPN and CDR2 SVGIG come from the germline V gene (reference sequence). The CDR3 sequence is 16 residues long. V lost 2 bases and J 0 bases, leaving 14 bases between the germline ends. DNA for the CDR3: TGTGCCTGGAGTAGAGGACAGCCGAACTCTGGAAACACCATATATTTT. Translated, it gives CAWSRGQPNSGNTIYF. Full variable domain (rest looked up from reference TRBV30 and TRBJ1-3): SQTIHQWPATLVQPVGSPLSLECTVEGTSNPNLYWYRQAAGRGLQLLFYSVGIGQISSEVPQNLSASRPQDRQFILSSKKLLLSDSGFYLCAWSRGQPNSGNTIYFGEGSWLTVV.

This clonotype was counted only a few times. The gene calls are TRBV5-4 and TRBJ2-3, with a possible D match to TRBD1 (5 bases). Germline CDR1 SGHNT, CDR2 YYREEE (reference sequence). V was shortened by 2 bases and J by 8 bases, with 12 bases between the two germline ends. The CDR3 extends over 13 amino acids. The CDR3 reads CASSFKGAGTQYF. For the CDR3, the DNA is TGTGCCAGCAGCTTTAAAGGGGCAGGTACGCAGTATTTT.

In regard to this clonotype: The CDR3 end shows no conserved phenylalanine or tryptophan, and so a read error is likely. The chain employs TRBV6-4 and TRBJ2-7; D gene ambiguous. Looked up from germline, CDR1 is MRHNA and CDR2 is SNTAGT. The CDR3 spans 16 residues. This CDR3 reads CASSDSRRSNSYEQYL. The CDR3 bases are TGCGCCAGCAGTGACTCCAGAAGGTCCAACTCCTATGAGCAGTACTTA.

Comment on this clonotype: This may arise from a read error, as a much more abundant clone is one base away. The chain joins TRBV4-1 to TRBJ2-1, with 15 positions matching TRBD2. The CDR3 spans 15 residues. Germline V gene sequence: CDR1 MGHRA, CDR2 YSYEKL. CDR3 sequence (DNA): TGCGCCAACAGCCGCGGGGGGACTAGCGGGAGGGAGCAGTTCTTC. It is translated as CANSRGGTSGREQFF.

Comment on this clonotype: One junction end does not reproduce the germline sequence, and a read error may be involved. The CDR3 here is CASRKTEGGYIF. Written as DNA, the CDR3 is TGTGCCAGCAGAAAAACAGAGGGTGGCTACATCTTC. V gene TRBV6-2 or TRBV6-3 combines with J gene TRBJ1-2, with D unclear. This CDR3 region has 12 residues. The V gene's germline CDR1 is MNHEY and CDR2 SVGEGT.

Comment on this clonotype: It may be a read error: a sequence one base away is much more abundant. The chain uses TRBV6-2 or TRBV6-3 and TRBJ2-1, with a weak D call TRBD2 (6 bases). CDR1 MNHEY and CDR2 SVGEGT come from the germline V gene. The CDR3 is 14 amino acids. V lost 6 bases and J 2 bases, leaving 11 bases between the germline ends. The chain's CDR3 is CASSGTPPYNEQFF. The DNA for the CDR3 is TGTGCCAGCAGCGGGACTCCCCCCTACAATGAGCAGTTCTTC.

This clonotype was counted at least ten times. V and J are TRBV6-1 and TRBJ1-5; the D gene is possibly TRBD1 (5 bases). Germline V gene sequence: CDR1 MNHNS, CDR2 SASEGT. The CDR3 contains 16 residues. Trimming removed 0 bases at V and 3 bases at J, with 12 bases between. CDR3 residues: CASSEAGRVNNQPQHF. The CDR3 DNA reads as TGTGCCAGCAGTGAAGCAGGCAGGGTAAACAATCAGCCCCAGCATTTT.

On this clonotype itself: This could be a read error, since a much larger clone is one nucleotide away. This chain links TRBV4-1 with TRBJ2-7; possible D gene TRBD1, 5 bases. From germline, CDR1 is MGHRA and CDR2 YSYEKL. The V gene lost 4 bases and the J gene lost 1 base, with 17 bases spanning the gap. CDR3 length: 16 residues. The CDR3 bases are TGCGCCAGCAGCCGAGCACCAGGGAACCCTTCCTACGAGCAGTACTTC. Translating it yields CASSRAPGNPSYEQYF.

Concerning this clonotype itself: Being one base from a much bigger clone, this may be a read error. This chain links TRBV5-4 with TRBJ2-7; 8 nucleotides agree with TRBD1. The CDR3 contains 15 residues. The germline V gene has CDR1 SGHNT and CDR2 YYREEE (reference sequence). The CDR3 coding sequence is TGTACCAGCAGCTTGACAGGGGTGTTGGTAGGCGAGCAGTACTTC. This translates into CTSSLTGVLVGEQYF. Drawing the rest from reference TRBV5-4 and TRBJ2-7, the complete variable domain is ETGVTQSPTHLIKTRGQQVTLRCSSQSGHNTVSWYQQALGQGPQFIFQYYREEENGRGNFPPRFSGLQFPNYSSELNVNALELDDSALYLCTSSLTGVLVGEQYFGPGTRLTVT.

On this clonotype: Germline is not matched at one junction end, which may reflect a read error. This sequence joins TRBV5-4 and TRBJ2-3, with D perhaps TRBD1 or TRBD2 (5 bases each). Germline assignment: CDR1 SGHNT and CDR2 YYREEE (reference sequence). This CDR3 region has 15 residues. CDR3 in amino acids: CAGSEKGRGTDTQYF. CDR3 nucleotides: TGTGCCGGCAGCGAGAAGGGACGGGGCACAGATACGCAGTATTTT.

The J gene is TRBJ2-5, the V gene TRBV2; TRBD2 aligns across 9 bases. Trimming removed 8 bases from V and 3 bases from J; junction bases left unmatched: 13. The CDR3 covers 16 residues. The germline gives CDR1 SNHLY, CDR2 FYNNEI. DNA for the CDR3: TGTGCCAGCTCCAGAAGTAGCGGGAGTGGAGAAGAGACCCAGTACTTC. Its protein is CASSRSSGSGEETQYF. Looking up the rest from reference TRBV2 and TRBJ2-5 gives the full variable domain: EPEVTQTPSHQVTQMGQEVILRCVPISNHLYFYWYRQILGQKVEFLVSFYNNEISEKSEIFDDQFSVERPDGSNFTLKIRSTKLEDSAMYFCASSRSSGSGEETQYFGPGTRLLVL.

This clonotype was counted only a few times. Just one base apart from a much larger clone, this may be a read error. This chain uses TRBV29-1 with TRBJ2-7; perhaps TRBD2 as D (5 bases). The CDR3 is 16 amino acids. The V gene lost 3 bases and the J gene lost 3 bases, with 21 bases spanning the gap. The germline V gene encodes CDR1 SQVTM and CDR2 ANQGSEA. Here the CDR3 reads CSVELASIFSRYEQYF. In DNA form, the CDR3 reads TGCAGCGTTGAGTTGGCTAGCATATTTTCTCGCTACGAGCAGTACTTC.

The rearrangement links TRBV10-3 to TRBJ2-3; D possibly corresponds to TRBD2 (6 bases). In germline, CDR1 is ENHRY, CDR2 SYGVKD. The CDR3 covers 14 residues. Deletions cut 2 bases from V and 4 bases from J, with 10 bases between. The CDR3 coding sequence is TGTGCCATCAGTGAGCCCGGGAGAGCAGATACGCAGTATTTT. It codes for CAISEPGRADTQYF.

In this sample, this clonotype turned up many times. The chain uses TRBV11-2 and TRBJ2-2, with D unclear. Germline V gene sequence: CDR1 SGHAT, CDR2 FQNNGV. The ends were cut back, 8 bases at V and 4 bases at J, with 26 bases in the middle. CDR3 length: 18 amino acids. The CDR3 DNA is TGTGCCAGCGGCGTTTTAAATGGTTTTAGACCGGGCACCGGGGAGCTGTTTTTT. It is translated as CASGVLNGFRPGTGELFF.

This clonotype appeared a single time. Given a much more abundant clone one base away, this may be a read error. A read error is likely, as this CDR3 ends without the conserved phenylalanine or tryptophan. CDR3 coding DNA: TGTGCCAGCAGCCAAGACGCTACCTGGGGTTATGAGACCCAGTACTGC. It is translated as CASSQDATWGYETQYC. The gene calls are TRBV4-2 and TRBJ2-5; unclear D gene. Trimming took 0 bases from V and 5 from J, leaving 16 bases between them. Germline CDR1 is LGHNA and CDR2 is YNFKEQ. The CDR3 consists of 16 residues.

The gene calls are TRBV7-3 and TRBJ2-5, with a tentative D call TRBD1 (7 bases). The V gene lost 4 bases and the J gene lost 2 bases, with 14 bases spanning the gap. The germline gives CDR1 SGHTA, CDR2 FQGTGA. The CDR3 is 15 amino acids. CDR3 nucleotide sequence: TGTGCCAGCAGCTCCTCAGGGGGGCAGCAAGAGACCCAGTACTTC. Its protein is CASSSSGGQQETQYF.

Regarding this clonotype: Without the conserved terminal phenylalanine or tryptophan, this CDR3 likely stems from a read error. The V and J genes are TRBV11-2 and TRBJ2-5, with TRBD2 identical over 10 bases. CDR1 is SGHAT, CDR2 FQNNGV, per germline. The V gene end was trimmed by 3 bases and the J gene end by 5 bases; junction bases not matched to a gene: 6. CDR3 length: 15 residues. CDR3: CASSFGTSESETQYL. The CDR3 nucleotides read TGTGCCAGCAGCTTCGGGACTAGCGAGAGTGAGACCCAGTACCTC.

In its sample, this clonotype was seen a few times. V and J are TRBV6-2 or TRBV6-3 and TRBJ2-2, with 15 bases that match TRBD2. The V gene end was trimmed by 6 bases and the J gene end by 4 bases; junction bases not matched to a gene: 0. Germline-derived CDR1 and CDR2 are MNHEY and SVGEGT. The CDR3 contains 15 residues. The CDR3 region has the DNA TGTGCCAGCAGGGGACTAGCGGGAGGCACCGGGGAGCTGTTTTTT. Encoded protein: CASRGLAGGTGELFF.

Concerning this clonotype itself: The junction departs from germline at one end; a sequencing error may be responsible. The chain links TRBV5-5 to TRBJ1-1, with 7 bases lining up with TRBD1. Germline V gene lookup returns CDR1 SGHKS and CDR2 YYEKEE (reference sequence). The CDR3 runs 14 residues. CDR3 amino acids: CASSGGQGDTEASF. DNA for the CDR3: TGTGCCAGCAGCGGAGGGCAGGGGGATACTGAAGCTTCCTTT.

Worth noting for this clonotype: One end of the junction is discordant with germline, which a read error may explain. The rearrangement links TRBV5-5 to TRBJ2-3; D is undetermined. This CDR3 is built from 16 residues. The germline V gene has CDR1 SGHKS and CDR2 YYEKEE (reference sequence). CDR3 nucleotides: TGTGCCAGCAGCCTGAGTGGGCAACACCTCGCAGATACGCGGTATTTT. It yields the protein CASSLSGQHLADTRYF.